The next 18 T cell receptor beta chains were all read from a single sample in a study of regulatory T cells in long-lasting Graves disease. The time point: newly diagnosed GD, antithyroid drugs for less than 3 months. Scientists built the TCR library using RNA that was extracted from PBMCs. Relying on iRepertoire HTBI primers and Arm-PCR of CDR3 regions, the team built TCR beta libraries. TCRdb re-called the multiplex PCR reads with MiXCR, one entry per CDR3 protein. The sample consists of 380,000 or so distinct CDR3 sequences, 15% to 20% of them appearing once. These data were also reused for a study on T cells in Graves' hyperthyroidism and ophthalmopathy.

The sample in question was peripheral blood mononuclear cells (PBMCs), obtained at new diagnosis, from a patient treated with antithyroid drugs. These receptors all stem from a woman in her late teens or twenties with Graves disease.

This clonotype has more than one count but fewer than ten. The V call is TRBV3-1, the J call TRBJ2-3, with 8 bases that match TRBD2. Germline loops: CDR1 LGHDT, CDR2 YNNKEL (reference sequence). After removal of 6 bases from V and 9 bases from J, the junction contained 14 bases not matched to a gene. The CDR3 covers 15 residues. CDR3 in amino acids: CASSYGGTRVITQYF. The CDR3 nucleotides read TGTGCCAGCAGTTACGGCGGGACTAGGGTTATAACGCAGTATTTT.

This clonotype was seen at least ten times. This sequence joins TRBV4-1 and TRBJ2-3; TRBD2 aligns across 11 bases. J was trimmed by 2 bases and V by 4 bases; bases with no gene match: 20. The CDR3 extends over 21 amino acids. Looked up from germline, CDR1 is MGHRA and CDR2 is YSYEKL. The CDR3 loop reads CASSLKKELAGDGRPTDTQYF. Written as DNA, the CDR3 is TGCGCCAGCAGCCTGAAGAAAGAACTAGCGGGGGACGGGCGTCCCACAGATACGCAGTATTTT.

With regard to this clonotype: This clone may be a read error of a much larger clone one base away. This sequence joins TRBV28 and TRBJ2-7; D unresolved. Trimming pared 6 bases from V and 3 bases from J, leaving 15 bases between. The length of the CDR3 is 14 residues. Germline V gene data show CDR1 as MDHEN and CDR2 as SYDVKM. The DNA of the CDR3 is TGTGCCAGCAGCCGGGCCAGGACGGGCTACGAGCAGTACTTC. It translates to CASSRARTGYEQYF.

The chain couples TRBV20-1 to TRBJ2-7; a possible D gene is TRBD2 (6 bases). V lost 6 bases, J lost 0 bases, and 15 bases lay in between. Germline values: CDR1 DFQATT, CDR2 SNEGSKA (reference sequence). The CDR3 spans 14 residues. The CDR3 coding sequence is TGCAGTGCCCCTAGCGTAAGGAGCTCCTACGAGCAGTACTTC. Protein product: CSAPSVRSSYEQYF.

This clonotype has a count of ten or more. The chain carries TRBV4-1 and TRBJ2-1; D perhaps matches TRBD2 (6 bases). CDR3 length equals 13 residues. The V end lost 4 bases, the J end lost 5 bases, and 9 bases lay between the germline ends. Germline loops: CDR1 MGHRA, CDR2 YSYEKL. CDR3 loop: CASSLAAHNEQFF. The CDR3 nucleotides read TGCGCCAGCAGCCTAGCGGCCCACAATGAGCAGTTCTTC.

The chain has TRBV29-1 and TRBJ1-2, with D perhaps matching TRBD1 (5 bases). Germline assignment: CDR1 SQVTM and CDR2 ANQGSEA. Deletions cut 0 bases from V and 2 bases from J, with 19 bases between. CDR3 size: 17 residues. CDR3: CSVEDRGRAGSNYGYTF. The CDR3 DNA sequence: TGCAGCGTTGAAGATCGAGGAAGGGCAGGGTCAAACTATGGCTACACCTTC.

This clonotype occurred a few times. The chain has TRBV10-2 and TRBJ2-7; 9 nucleotides agree with TRBD1. The CDR3 has 16 amino acids. CDR1 and CDR2 (germline): WSHSY, SAAADI. After removal of 7 bases from V and 1 base from J, the junction contained 11 bases not matched to a gene. CDR3: CASIPDAGQGSYEQYF. The CDR3 bases are TGCGCCAGCATCCCCGACGCGGGACAGGGATCCTACGAGCAGTACTTC.

This clonotype was found many times. The V call is TRBV20-1, the J call TRBJ2-5; no reliable D call. V shed 3 bases and J shed 5 bases, with 13 bases lying between them. This CDR3 comprises 13 residues. Germline CDR1 and CDR2: DFQATT and SNEGSKA (reference sequence). CDR3: CSASTGLKETQYF. CDR3 nucleotide sequence: TGCAGTGCTAGTACGGGTCTGAAGGAGACCCAGTACTTC.

This clonotype was detected only a few times. The chain couples TRBV2 to TRBJ1-5; D gene uncertain. Germline CDR1 SNHLY, CDR2 FYNNEI. The V end lost 2 bases, the J end lost 8 bases, and 13 bases lay between the germline ends. CDR3 length equals 14 residues. CDR3 coding DNA: TGTGCCAGCAGTGAACTTCCGGGTAAGGAGCCCCAGCATTTT. Translated, it gives CASSELPGKEPQHF.

The V gene is TRBV20-1, the J gene TRBJ2-5, with TRBD2 matching 10 bases. CDR3 length equals 15 residues. Germline V gene data show CDR1 as DFQATT and CDR2 as SNEGSKA (reference sequence). Trimming cost V 0 bases and J 5 bases; bases outside gene matches: 6. Here the CDR3 DNA reads TGCAGTGCTAGAGACCCACTAGCGGGGTGGGAGACCCAGTACTTC. It specifies CSARDPLAGWETQYF.

The table lists this clonotype with many counts. The gene calls are TRBV5-1 and TRBJ1-6; D gene unclear. Germline V gene sequence: CDR1 SGHRS, CDR2 YFSETQ. Trimming cost V 4 bases and J 3 bases, with 11 bases left between them. The CDR3 covers 15 residues. CDR3 region: CASSPGGVYNSPLHF. The CDR3 nucleotides read TGCGCCAGCAGCCCCGGAGGCGTCTATAATTCACCCCTCCACTTT.

This clonotype was counted at least ten times. The genes are TRBV7-2 and TRBJ2-3; no clear D gene. The V end lost 3 bases, the J end lost 0 bases, and 4 bases lay between the germline ends. Germline assignment: CDR1 SGHTA and CDR2 FQGNSA. This CDR3 is built from 13 residues. CDR3 DNA: TGTGCCAGCAGCTTTGCGAGCACAGATACGCAGTATTTT. Residues: CASSFASTDTQYF.

This chain joins TRBV9 and TRBJ1-2; no reliable D call. This CDR3 is built from 12 residues. Trimming removed 4 bases at V and 1 base at J, with 5 bases between. CDR1 is SGDLS and CDR2 is YYNGEE in the germline V gene. CDR3 region: CASSTDNYGYTF. The CDR3 DNA reads TGTGCCAGCAGCACAGATAACTATGGCTACACCTTC.

This clonotype turned up a few times. This rearrangement joins TRBV20-1 to TRBJ2-1, with 9 nucleotides matching TRBD2. Germline V gene lookup returns CDR1 DFQATT and CDR2 SNEGSKA (reference sequence). The CDR3 is 16 amino acids. V shed 0 bases and J 2 bases; nucleotides not matched to a gene: 5. For the CDR3, the DNA is TGCAGTGCTAGAGACCTGCGGGGGGGAGCCTACAATGAGCAGTTCTTC. Translation gives CSARDLRGGAYNEQFF.

This clonotype is classed as large. The chain joins TRBV4-1 to TRBJ2-7; D is ambiguous. Germline V gene sequence: CDR1 MGHRA, CDR2 YSYEKL. V lost 0 bases to trimming and J lost 2 bases, with 8 bases between them. The CDR3 sequence is 14 residues long. The CDR3 region is CASSQDLGAYEQYF. CDR3 nucleotides: TGCGCCAGCAGCCAAGATCTTGGGGCCTACGAGCAGTACTTC.

This clonotype was found many times. The chain carries TRBV27 and TRBJ2-1, with a tentative D call TRBD1 (5 bases). Germline-derived CDR1 and CDR2 are MNHEY and SMNVEV (reference sequence). The ends were cut back, 4 bases at V and 7 bases at J, with 8 bases in the middle. The CDR3 is 12 amino acids. This chain's CDR3 is CASSYQGNEQFF. As DNA, the CDR3 is TGTGCCAGCAGTTATCAGGGTAATGAGCAGTTCTTC.

This clonotype was seen only a few times. The rearrangement links TRBV5-8 to TRBJ2-1; no definite D call. The CDR3 consists of 13 residues. The V gene lost 4 bases and the J gene lost 0 bases, with 5 bases spanning the gap. Germline V gene lookup returns CDR1 SGHTS and CDR2 YDEGEE. The CDR3 region is CASSPASYNEQFF. In DNA form, the CDR3 reads TGTGCCAGCAGCCCGGCCTCCTACAATGAGCAGTTCTTC.

This clonotype was detected many times. V gene TRBV5-8 combines with J gene TRBJ2-6, with 7 bases that match TRBD1. Germline assignment: CDR1 SGHTS and CDR2 YDEGEE. The CDR3 is 15 residues long. The V gene end was trimmed by 3 bases and the J gene end by 5 bases; junction bases not matched to a gene: 5. CDR3: CASSSGQLWANVLTF. CDR3 sequence (DNA): TGTGCCAGCAGCTCGGGACAGCTCTGGGCCAACGTCCTGACTTTC.